This entry lists 16 T cell receptor beta chains sequenced from one sample in a study of blood T cell repertoires in COVID-19. This table comes from immunoSEQ multiplex PCR, and its TCRdb copy is limited to in-frame clones, with some not included. The repertoire includes 200,000 or so clones, 70% to 90% of them detected once, and 2% to 2.5% sits in the top ten. Sequencing was performed on PBMCs or T cells enriched from blood (not recorded which). The receptors here all came from a woman between 40 and 50 years old with acute COVID-19.

This clone was detected only a few times. CDR3 coding DNA: TGTGCCAGCAGCCAAGCGGGGACAGGGGGGGGTAATTCACCCCTCCACTTT. This codes for CASSQAGTGGGNSPLHF. This rearrangement joins TRBV3-1 (or the pseudogene TRBV3-2) to TRBJ1-6, with 11 nucleotides matching TRBD1. In germline, CDR1 is LGHDT, CDR2 YNNKEL (reference sequence). The CDR3 contains 17 residues. With 1 base clipped from V and 6 bases from J, the junction kept 5 bases outside the gene matches.

V gene TRBV5-4 combines with J gene TRBJ1-4; 7 nucleotides align to TRBD1. With 4 bases clipped from V and 8 bases from J, the junction kept 8 bases outside the gene matches. This CDR3 comprises 14 residues. CDR1 and CDR2 from the germline V gene are SGHNT and YYREEE (reference sequence). The CDR3 DNA sequence: TGTGCCAGCAGCACAGGGGCCGTAAGCGAAAAACTGTTTTTT. This encodes CASSTGAVSEKLFF.

The chain uses TRBV3-1 (or the pseudogene TRBV3-2) and TRBJ2-3, with 7 positions matching TRBD2. This CDR3 contains 13 residues. From germline, CDR1 is LGHDT and CDR2 YNNKEL (reference sequence). V gave up 1 base and J gave up 10 bases; unmatched junction bases: 5. CDR3 loop: CASSQAVAGAQYF. Written as DNA, the CDR3 is TGTGCCAGCAGCCAAGCCGTAGCGGGTGCGCAGTATTTT.

This chain uses TRBV18 with TRBJ2-1; D uncertain. The CDR3 length is 11 residues. Looked up from germline, CDR1 is KGHSH and CDR2 is LQKENI. The germline V and J ends were trimmed by 8 bases and 4 bases, with 6 bases remaining between them. The CDR3 sequence is CASVLYNEQFF. Here the CDR3 DNA reads TGTGCCAGCGTACTTTACAATGAGCAGTTCTTC.

CDR3 in amino acids: CASRNTGGRETQYF. As DNA, the CDR3 is TGTGCCAGTAGAAATACAGGGGGCCGGGAGACCCAGTACTTC. The chain employs TRBV19 and TRBJ2-5, with TRBD1 matching 9 bases. V shed 6 bases, J shed 5 bases, and the junction held 7 bases outside the gene matches. CDR1 LNHDA and CDR2 SQIVND come from the germline V gene (reference sequence). The CDR3 covers 14 residues. The whole variable domain, remainder taken from reference TRBV19 and TRBJ2-5, is DGGITQSPKYLFRKEGQNVTLSCEQNLNHDAMYWYRQDPGQGLRLIYYSQIVNDFQKGDIAEGYSVSREKKESFPLTVTSAQKNPTAFYLCASRNTGGRETQYFGPGTRLLVL.

The chain has TRBV6-2 or TRBV6-3 and TRBJ2-2, with 7 bases that match TRBD1. The CDR3 is 15 amino acids. CDR1 and CDR2 (germline): MNHEY, SVGEGT. With 5 bases clipped from V and 5 bases from J, the junction kept 8 bases outside the gene matches. Here the CDR3 reads CASSDGTVVTGELFF. CDR3 nucleotide sequence: TGTGCCAGCAGTGACGGGACAGTGGTGACCGGGGAGCTGTTTTTT.

This clone appeared a few times. The chain recombines TRBV6-1 with TRBJ2-1; 7 bases line up with TRBD2. The CDR3 is 16 residues long. CDR1 and CDR2 from the germline V gene are MNHNS and SASEGT. J gave up 8 bases and V 2 bases, and 12 bases lay outside the gene matches. The CDR3 region is CASSERRLAREDEQFF. As DNA, the CDR3 is TGTGCCAGCAGTGAACGGCGACTAGCCCGGGAGGATGAGCAGTTCTTC.

The chain joins TRBV18 to TRBJ1-1; possible D gene TRBD1, 6 bases. V shed 4 bases and J shed 6 bases, with 15 bases lying between them. The CDR3 covers 14 residues. The germline V gene encodes CDR1 KGHSH and CDR2 LQKENI. The CDR3 reads CASSRGQFSAEAFF. The CDR3 DNA is TGTGCCAGCTCACGCGGACAGTTTAGCGCTGAAGCTTTCTTT.

J is TRBJ2-7 and V is TRBV3-1 (or the pseudogene TRBV3-2); 12 bases line up with TRBD2. The V gene end was trimmed by 10 bases and the J gene end by 6 bases; junction bases not matched to a gene: 13. The CDR3 sequence is 15 residues long. Germline lookup yields CDR1 LGHDT and CDR2 YNNKEL (reference sequence). CDR3 protein: CATIATSGSLTEQYV. In nucleotides, the CDR3 is TGTGCCACTATCGCGACTAGCGGGAGCCTGACCGAGCAGTACGTC.

This chain connects TRBV27 to TRBJ2-6, with no clear D. The CDR3 is made up of 15 amino acids. The ends were cut back, 3 bases at V and 2 bases at J, with 8 bases in the middle. Germline V CDR1 and CDR2: MNHEY, SMNVEV (reference sequence). The CDR3 spells CASSFMAAGANVLTF. CDR3 nucleotide sequence: TGTGCCAGCAGTTTTATGGCCGCTGGGGCCAACGTCCTGACTTTC.

This chain uses TRBV29-1 with TRBJ1-1, with a tentative D call TRBD1 (5 bases). Deletions cut 7 bases from V and 4 bases from J, with 16 bases between. The germline V gene encodes CDR1 SQVTM and CDR2 ANQGSEA. The CDR3 consists of 13 residues. The CDR3 region has the DNA TGCAGCGGGTCACTGGGGGAGGGCACTGAAGCTTTCTTT. It translates to CSGSLGEGTEAFF.

The V call is TRBV9, the J call TRBJ1-6, with 7 bases aligning to TRBD1. The germline CDR1 and CDR2 sequences are SGDLS and YYNGEE. This CDR3 is built from 14 residues. Trimming removed 5 bases from V and 7 bases from J; junction bases left unmatched: 6. The CDR3 protein is CASSEGQRNSPLHF. In nucleotides, the CDR3 is TGTGCCAGCAGTGAGGGACAGAGAAATTCACCCCTCCACTTT.

This clone occurred once. The chain joins TRBV2 to TRBJ2-3, with TRBD1 as a possible D gene (6 bases). V lost 8 bases and J 5 bases, leaving 17 bases between the germline ends. This CDR3 comprises 14 residues. The V gene's germline CDR1 is SNHLY and CDR2 FYNNEI. The CDR3 sequence: CASDGTGSVDTQYF. Here the CDR3 DNA reads TGTGCCAGCGATGGCACAGGGAGTGTAGATACGCAGTATTTT.

The chain has TRBV2 and TRBJ1-5; TRBD1 might be the D (6 bases). The V gene lost 6 bases and the J gene lost 4 bases, with 10 bases spanning the gap. Germline V gives CDR1 SNHLY, CDR2 FYNNEI. The CDR3 has 13 residues. The CDR3 sequence: CASRVDRNQPQHF. In DNA form, the CDR3 reads TGTGCCAGCAGAGTCGACAGGAATCAGCCCCAGCATTTT.

V usage is TRBV28 and J usage is TRBJ2-5, with D possibly TRBD1 on 6 matching bases. CDR1 is MDHEN and CDR2 is SYDVKM in the germline V gene. CDR3 length: 16 amino acids. Trimming took off 5 bases at V and 5 bases at J, with 21 bases between the two ends. In DNA, the CDR3 is TGTGCCAGCAGTCCCAAGTTAGGGAACAGGGTGGAGACCCAGTACTTC. Translation gives CASSPKLGNRVETQYF.

The chain carries TRBV2 and TRBJ1-2; TRBD1 might be the D (5 bases). Germline loops: CDR1 SNHLY, CDR2 FYNNEI. This CDR3 is 12 amino acids long. V dropped 7 bases and J dropped 8 bases, with 14 bases sitting between them. The CDR3 reads CASKRDAGGYTF. DNA of the CDR3: TGTGCCAGCAAGCGGGACGCCGGAGGCTACACCTTC. Using reference TRBV2 and TRBJ1-2 for the parts outside the CDR3, the full variable domain is EPEVTQTPSHQVTQMGQEVILRCVPISNHLYFYWYRQILGQKVEFLVSFYNNEISEKSEIFDDQFSVERPDGSNFTLKIRSTKLEDSAMYFCASKRDAGGYTFGSGTRLTVV.